This TCR beta chain was sequenced for a study of blood T cell repertoires in COVID-19. Across the study: Acute-phase and convalescent COVID-19 samples originated in the United States, Italy and Spain. PBMCs, B-cell-depleted T cells, or T cells provided the cDNA or gDNA that made up the material.

There are 15 residues in the CDR3. V was shortened by 1 base and J by 6 bases, with 13 bases between the two germline ends. Germline V gene lookup returns CDR1 SGHDN and CDR2 FVKESK. Patients at the Seattle site were enrolled during active infection and followed longitudinally. Under the authors' procedure: Amplification from reference gene primers served as the basis for estimated nucleated cell counts. Using immunoSEQ multiplex PCR, the repertoire was profiled, and TCRdb retains in-frame clones only, with some absent. Clone size and the V and J calls come from that table; the DNA yielded D and trimming. The data show about 260,000 clones, around 87% seen once.

The source of this sequence is a woman in her fifties or sixties with COVID-19, enrolled during active disease. This chain connects TRBV14 to TRBJ2-1; no reliable D call. Sequencing was carried out using peripheral blood. The CDR3 DNA is TGTGCCAGCAGCCAAGCTTGGCGTGGGCCCAATGAGCAGTTCTTC. Its translation: CASSQAWRGPNEQFF.